These 13 T cell receptor beta chains were all obtained from the same sample, sequenced in a study of beta chain features in type 1 diabetes. The entirety of the isolated RNA underwent reverse transcription, so expressed TCRB transcripts were sequenced. Repertoires were generated with immunoSEQ multiplex PCR, while TCRdb's copy carries only in-frame clones and drops some. Of about half a million clones listed, about 29% are singletons. Specimen: naive CD4+ T cells from blood. Receptors were obtained from a man younger than 30 in good health.

This clone was detected only a few times. The chain recombines TRBV10-3 with TRBJ2-3; D gene unclear. The V gene lost 6 bases and the J gene lost 1 base, with 8 bases spanning the gap. The CDR3 contains 13 residues. Germline CDR1 ENHRY, CDR2 SYGVKD. The CDR3 DNA reads TGTGCCATCAGGGGCATCGGCACAGATACGCAGTATTTT. Amino acid sequence: CAIRGIGTDTQYF.

The V and J genes are TRBV4-3 and TRBJ2-3; D is perhaps TRBD2 (6 bases). The CDR3 loop spans 14 amino acids. Trimming pared 6 bases from V and 2 bases from J, leaving 12 bases between. Germline-derived CDR1 and CDR2 are LGHNA and YSLEER. DNA of the CDR3: TGCGCCAGCAGGCCAGGGACTTTCACAGATACGCAGTATTTT. Amino acids: CASRPGTFTDTQYF.

This clone appeared a few times. This chain uses TRBV15 with TRBJ2-4, with 8 bases lining up with TRBD2. CDR1 LNHNV and CDR2 YYDKDF come from the germline V gene (reference sequence). The CDR3 loop spans 18 amino acids. The V segment lost 5 bases and the J segment 0 bases; nucleotides outside the gene matches: 12. The CDR3 bases are TGTGCCACCAGCGGGAGACTTTGGCGGGAGGAAGCCAAAAACATTCAGTACTTC. Amino acid sequence: CATSGRLWREEAKNIQYF.

The chain joins TRBV9 to TRBJ2-7, with 12 bases identical to TRBD2. Losses at the gene ends were 2 bases for V and 6 bases for J; bases not matched to a gene: 6. Germline CDR1 reads SGDLS; CDR2 reads YYNGEE. This CDR3 has 15 amino acids. CDR3 amino acids: CASSVGLAGFGEQYF. The DNA for the CDR3 is TGTGCCAGCAGCGTGGGACTAGCGGGTTTCGGCGAGCAGTACTTC. The full variable domain, with the rest looked up from reference TRBV9 and TRBJ2-7, is DSGVTQTPKHLITATGQRVTLRCSPRSGDLSVYWYQQSLDQGLQFLIQYYNGEERAKGNILERFSAQQFPDLHSELNLSSLELGDSALYFCASSVGLAGFGEQYFGPGTRLTVT.

The chain employs TRBV7-9 and TRBJ2-7; D may be TRBD2 (6 bases). V was clipped by 1 base and J by 5 bases, with 9 bases between them. This CDR3 is 13 amino acids long. Looked up from germline, CDR1 is SEHNR and CDR2 is FQNEAQ (reference sequence). CDR3 nucleotide sequence: TGTGCCAGCAGCTTAGGGAGGGCAAACGAGCAGTACTTC. Its translation is CASSLGRANEQYF.

The rearrangement links TRBV30 to TRBJ1-5; 8 nucleotides agree with TRBD1. Losses at the gene ends were 5 bases for V and 4 bases for J; bases not matched to a gene: 7. Germline V lookup: CDR1 GTSNPN, CDR2 SVGIG (reference sequence). This CDR3 spans 14 amino acids. CDR3 loop: CAWARTGYNQPQHF. The CDR3 DNA reads TGTGCCTGGGCTAGGACAGGGTATAATCAGCCCCAGCATTTT.

This clone occurred a few times. This chain joins TRBV10-3 and TRBJ2-7; the D gene could be TRBD1 or TRBD2 (5 bases each). The CDR3 consists of 13 residues. Germline V gives CDR1 ENHRY, CDR2 SYGVKD. V lost 9 bases and J 3 bases, leaving 15 bases between the germline ends. The CDR3 region has the DNA TGTGCCATTACCGGGACGGTAGGCTACGAGCAGTACTTC. The encoded protein is CAITGTVGYEQYF.

This clone was found once. The chain recombines TRBV7-6 with TRBJ2-3; D is perhaps TRBD1 (5 bases). With 5 bases removed from V and 0 bases from J, the gap between germline ends came to 18 bases. Per germline, CDR1 SGHVS and CDR2 FNYEAQ. The CDR3 is 17 residues long. The CDR3 DNA follows: TGTGCCAGCAGCCCCCGTTTAAAGGGGAAAAGCACAGATACGCAGTATTTT. Encoded protein: CASSPRLKGKSTDTQYF.

The chain couples TRBV14 to TRBJ1-1, with 9 nucleotides matching TRBD1. Germline values: CDR1 SGHDN, CDR2 FVKESK. The length of the CDR3 is 13 residues. The junction had 8 bases not matched to a gene; V was cut back by 6 bases and J by 9 bases. CDR3 residues: CASRPGQGSQAFF. The CDR3 DNA reads as TGTGCCAGCAGACCCGGACAGGGGTCTCAAGCTTTCTTT.

This clone appeared a few times. Other DNA sequences in the sample encode the same CDR3. The J gene is TRBJ2-1, the V gene TRBV9; tentatively, D is TRBD1 or TRBD2 (5 bases each). This CDR3 spans 15 amino acids. Germline V gene data show CDR1 as SGDLS and CDR2 as YYNGEE. Trimming shortened V by 0 bases and J by 2 bases, and 9 bases separated the two germline ends. CDR3 residues: CASSVGQGAYNEQFF. The DNA for the CDR3 is TGTGCCAGCAGCGTAGGGCAGGGAGCCTACAATGAGCAGTTCTTC.

This clone was counted a few times. V and J are TRBV30 and TRBJ2-3; 12 positions agree with TRBD2. The CDR3 is made up of 16 amino acids. The germline gives CDR1 GTSNPN, CDR2 SVGIG (reference sequence). J was trimmed by 2 bases and V by 5 bases; bases with no gene match: 8. The CDR3 DNA reads TGTGCCTGGTCTACCGGACTAGCGGGGCCCACAGATACGCAGTATTTT. Translating it yields CAWSTGLAGPTDTQYF.

This clone was detected a few times. The V gene is TRBV29-1, the J gene TRBJ2-7; D gene unclear. V lost 1 base, J lost 2 bases, and 9 bases lay in between. The CDR3 loop spans 13 amino acids. Germline V gene data show CDR1 as SQVTM and CDR2 as ANQGSEA. The CDR3 coding sequence is TGCAGCGTTGAAGTACAGTCCACCTACGAGCAGTACTTC. Amino acid sequence: CSVEVQSTYEQYF.

The gene calls are TRBV18 and TRBJ2-4, with 9 nucleotides matching TRBD1. The germline gives CDR1 KGHSH, CDR2 LQKENI. V lost 3 bases, J lost 1 base, and 1 base stayed unmatched. This CDR3 contains 15 residues. For the CDR3, the DNA is TGTGCCAGCTCACCGGACAGGGGCGCCAAAAACATTCAGTACTTC. It encodes CASSPDRGAKNIQYF.